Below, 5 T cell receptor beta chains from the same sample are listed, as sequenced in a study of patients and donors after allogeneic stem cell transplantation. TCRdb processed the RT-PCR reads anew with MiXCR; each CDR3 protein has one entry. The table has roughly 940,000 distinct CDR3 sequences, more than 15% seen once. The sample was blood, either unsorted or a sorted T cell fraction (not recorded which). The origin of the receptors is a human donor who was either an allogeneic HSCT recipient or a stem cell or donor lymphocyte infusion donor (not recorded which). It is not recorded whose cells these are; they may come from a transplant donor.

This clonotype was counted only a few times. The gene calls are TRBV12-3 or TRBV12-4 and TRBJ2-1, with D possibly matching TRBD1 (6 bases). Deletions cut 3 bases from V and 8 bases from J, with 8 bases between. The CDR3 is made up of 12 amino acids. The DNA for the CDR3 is TGTGCCAGCAGTTTTGAGGGGGATGAGCAGTTCTTC. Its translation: CASSFEGDEQFF.

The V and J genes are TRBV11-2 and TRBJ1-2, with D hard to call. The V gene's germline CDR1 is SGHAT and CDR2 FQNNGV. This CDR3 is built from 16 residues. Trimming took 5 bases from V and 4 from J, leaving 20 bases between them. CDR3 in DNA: TGTGCCAGCAGCCCGGACGCGGCAACAGAGGCCTATGGCTACACCTTC. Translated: CASSPDAATEAYGYTF.

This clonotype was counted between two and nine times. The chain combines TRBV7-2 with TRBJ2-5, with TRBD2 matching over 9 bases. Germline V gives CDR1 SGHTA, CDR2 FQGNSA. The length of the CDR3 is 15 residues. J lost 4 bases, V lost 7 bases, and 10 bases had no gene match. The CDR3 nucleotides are TGTGCCAGCACCCCCGCGGGGGGGCGAGGAGAGACCCAGTACTTC. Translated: CASTPAGGRGETQYF.

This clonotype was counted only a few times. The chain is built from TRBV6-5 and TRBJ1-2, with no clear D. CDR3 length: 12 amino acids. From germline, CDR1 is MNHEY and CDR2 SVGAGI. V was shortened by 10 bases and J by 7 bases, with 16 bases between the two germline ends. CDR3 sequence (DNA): TGTGCCACCTTATACAAATACTCTGGCTACACCTTC. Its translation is CATLYKYSGYTF.

DNA of the CDR3: TGTGCCAGCAGCTTGGGGGTTTGGAGCACTGAAGCTTTCTTT. This codes for CASSLGVWSTEAFF. V and J are TRBV7-2 and TRBJ1-1; TRBD1 might be the D (5 bases). Germline CDR1 reads SGHTA; CDR2 reads FQGNSA. The germline V and J ends were trimmed by 3 bases and 4 bases, with 12 bases remaining between them. The length of the CDR3 is 14 residues.